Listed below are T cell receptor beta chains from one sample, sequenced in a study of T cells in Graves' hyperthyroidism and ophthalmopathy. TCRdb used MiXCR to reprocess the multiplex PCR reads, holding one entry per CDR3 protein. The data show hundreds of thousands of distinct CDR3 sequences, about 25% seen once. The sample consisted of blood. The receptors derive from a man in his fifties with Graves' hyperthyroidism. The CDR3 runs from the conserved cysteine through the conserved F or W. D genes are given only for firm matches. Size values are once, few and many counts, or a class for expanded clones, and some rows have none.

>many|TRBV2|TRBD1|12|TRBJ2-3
CASLGQADTQYF
TGTGCCAGCCTTGGACAGGCGGATACGCAGTATTTT
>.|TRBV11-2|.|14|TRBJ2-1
CASSLDTSYNEQFF
TGTGCCAGCAGCTTAGACACCTCCTACAATGAGCAGTTCTTC
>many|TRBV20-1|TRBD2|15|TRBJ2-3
CSASFVGGSADTQYF
TGCAGTGCTAGTTTTGTGGGCGGGAGTGCCGATACGCAGTATTTT
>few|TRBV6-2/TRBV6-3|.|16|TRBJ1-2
CASSYPKTEPNYGYTF
TGTGCCAGCAGTTACCCCAAGACAGAACCTAACTATGGCTACACCTTC
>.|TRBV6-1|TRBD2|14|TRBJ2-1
CASRRAGSYNEQFF
TGTGCCAGCAGACGAGCGGGATCATACAATGAGCAGTTCTTC
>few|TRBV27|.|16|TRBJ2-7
CASSLGGFPPTYEQYF
TGTGCCAGCAGTTTAGGAGGGTTCCCACCTACCTACGAGCAGTACTTC
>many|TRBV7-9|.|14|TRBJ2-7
CASSTTGNPYEQYF
TGTGCCAGCAGCACTACAGGGAACCCCTACGAGCAGTACTTC
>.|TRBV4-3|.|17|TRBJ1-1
CASSQGTGSKLNTEAFF
TGCGCCAGCAGCCAAGGCACGGGTTCAAAATTGAACACTGAAGCTTTCTTT
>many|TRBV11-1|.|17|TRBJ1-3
CASSLESAVSSGNTIYF
TGTGCCAGCAGCTTAGAATCAGCAGTCTCCTCTGGAAACACCATATATTTT
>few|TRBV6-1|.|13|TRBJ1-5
CASSEAALRPQHF
TGTGCCAGCAGTGAAGCCGCTCTGCGGCCCCAGCATTTT
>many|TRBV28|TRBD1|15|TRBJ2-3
CASSKGQGIQDTQYF
TGTGCCAGCAGTAAGGGACAGGGAATACAAGATACGCAGTATTTT
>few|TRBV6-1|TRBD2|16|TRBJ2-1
CASSSLAASSYNEQFF
TGTGCCAGCAGTTCTCTAGCGGCAAGCTCCTACAATGAGCAGTTCTTC
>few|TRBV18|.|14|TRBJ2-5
CASSPRGGPETQYF
TGTGCCAGCTCACCCCGCGGAGGTCCAGAGACCCAGTACTTC
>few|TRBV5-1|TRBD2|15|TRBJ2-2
CASSFGSGHTGELFF
TGCGCCAGCAGCTTTGGTAGCGGGCACACCGGGGAGCTGTTTTTT
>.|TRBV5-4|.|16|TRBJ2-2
CASSQGLSWGTGELFF
TGTGCCAGCAGCCAGGGATTATCGTGGGGCACCGGGGAGCTGTTTTTT
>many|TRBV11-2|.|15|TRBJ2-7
CASTDRGGQSYEQYF
TGTGCCAGCACCGACCGAGGAGGGCAGTCCTACGAGCAGTACTTC
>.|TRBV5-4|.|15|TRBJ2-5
CASSPAGTSQETQYF
TGTGCCAGCAGCCCGGCAGGGACTTCACAAGAGACCCAGTACTTC
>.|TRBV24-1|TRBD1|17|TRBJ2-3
CATSDMEGQVNTDTQYF
TGTGCCACCAGTGATATGGAAGGACAGGTGAACACAGATACGCAGTATTTT
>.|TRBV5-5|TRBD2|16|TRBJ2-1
CASSLASLAGYNEQFF
TGTGCCAGCAGCTTGGCTTCACTAGCGGGATATAATGAGCAGTTCTTC
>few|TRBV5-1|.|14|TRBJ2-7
CASSLGGTRGEQYF
TGCGCCAGCAGCTTGGGTGGGACAAGAGGCGAGCAGTACTTC
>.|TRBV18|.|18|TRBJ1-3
CASSPRTDWVYSGNTIYF
TGTGCCAGCTCACCAAGGACCGATTGGGTCTACTCTGGAAACACCATATATTTT
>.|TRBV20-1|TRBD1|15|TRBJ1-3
CSASPVTGEGNTIYF
TGCAGTGCTAGCCCGGTGACAGGGGAGGGAAACACCATATATTTT
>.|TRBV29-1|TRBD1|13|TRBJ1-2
CSAQTGEMDGYTF
TGCAGCGCACAGACAGGGGAAATGGATGGCTACACCTTC
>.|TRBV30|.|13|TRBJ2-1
CAWSVRAGNEQFF
TGTGCCTGGAGTGTACGGGCGGGCAATGAGCAGTTCTTC
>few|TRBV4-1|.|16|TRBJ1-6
CASSQEGGARNSPLHF
TGCGCCAGCAGCCAAGAGGGGGGGGCGCGGAATTCACCCCTCCACTTT
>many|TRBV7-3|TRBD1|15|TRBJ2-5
CASSLTSDRGETQYF
TGTGCCAGCAGCTTAACCTCGGACAGGGGGGAGACCCAGTACTTC
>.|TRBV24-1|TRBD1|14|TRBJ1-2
CATSDLDRAYGYTF
TGTGCCACCAGTGATTTGGACAGGGCCTATGGCTACACCTTC
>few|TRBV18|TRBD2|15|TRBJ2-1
CASSPSGTSRNEQFF
TGTGCCAGCTCACCATCCGGGACTAGCCGCAATGAGCAGTTCTTC
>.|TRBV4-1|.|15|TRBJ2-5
CASSISGTSRETQYF
TGCGCCAGCAGCATCAGTGGGACTTCGCGGGAGACCCAGTACTTC